The present T cell receptor beta chain was sequenced within a study of cytomegalovirus exposure and HLA in healthy donors. General observations from the study: Per a prior analysis, the majority of TCR beta V segments were productive roughly 90% or roughly 30% of the time.

The CDR3 spans 15 residues. Germline-derived CDR1 and CDR2 are GTSNPN and SVGIG (reference sequence). V shed 5 bases, J shed 3 bases, and the junction held 9 bases outside the gene matches. Regarding this clone: The antigen is unknown.

The primer mix had 60 Vbeta and 13 Jbeta primers. Per the study methods: In a later analysis, some 11 million of approximately 80 million unique beta chains occurred in at least two donors. Sequencing used immunoSEQ multiplex PCR; TCRdb keeps in-frame clones, though not all of them. V and J calls and clone size are given by that table; D and trimming were obtained from the DNA. Here the sample spans 90,000 to 100,000 clones, 9.4% being singletons. The sequenced sample consisted of PBMCs. This chain connects TRBV30 to TRBJ2-5; TRBD1 matches 10 bases. The receptor's source is a man aged 50 to 60 in good health and CMV-seropositive. DNA of the CDR3: TGTGCCTGGGCCGGACAGGGGGGAAACGAAGAGACCCAGTACTTC. Its protein is CAWAGQGGNEETQYF.